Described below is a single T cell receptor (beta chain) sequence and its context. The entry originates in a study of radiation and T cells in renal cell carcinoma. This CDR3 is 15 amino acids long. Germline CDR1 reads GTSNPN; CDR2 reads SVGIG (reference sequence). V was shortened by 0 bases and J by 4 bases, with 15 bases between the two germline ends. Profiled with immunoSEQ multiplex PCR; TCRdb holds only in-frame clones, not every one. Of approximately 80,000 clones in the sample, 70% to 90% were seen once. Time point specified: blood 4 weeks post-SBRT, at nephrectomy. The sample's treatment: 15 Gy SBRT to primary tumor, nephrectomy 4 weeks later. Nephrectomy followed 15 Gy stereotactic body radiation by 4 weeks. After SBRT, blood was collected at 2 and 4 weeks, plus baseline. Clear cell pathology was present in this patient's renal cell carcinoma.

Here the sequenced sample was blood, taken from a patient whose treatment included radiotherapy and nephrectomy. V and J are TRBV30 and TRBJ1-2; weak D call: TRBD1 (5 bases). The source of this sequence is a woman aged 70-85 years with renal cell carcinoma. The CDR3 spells CAWSVLGGSAYGYTF. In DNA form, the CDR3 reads TGTGCCTGGAGTGTATTGGGGGGTTCTGCCTATGGCTACACCTTC.